The next 7 T cell receptor beta chains were all read from a single sample in a study of blood T cell repertoires in COVID-19. Produced via immunoSEQ multiplex PCR; TCRdb's table is partial and in-frame only. The top ten clones hold roughly 2.6% of a sample with some 320,000 clones, more than 90% of them seen once. The sequencing input was PBMCs or T cells enriched from blood (not recorded which). The receptors derive from a man aged 60 to 69 who had recovered from COVID-19.

The chain's CDR3 is CASSIAGTGEALEQFF. The CDR3 nucleotides are TGTGCCAGTAGTATAGCCGGGACAGGTGAGGCTCTGGAGCAGTTCTTC. The chain links TRBV19 to TRBJ2-1; 8 bases agree with TRBD1. Germline V CDR1 and CDR2: LNHDA, SQIVND (reference sequence). The CDR3 is 16 amino acids. Trimming cost V 1 base and J 10 bases; bases outside gene matches: 12.

V is TRBV12-3 or TRBV12-4 and J is TRBJ1-2; D remains ambiguous. This CDR3 is 13 amino acids long. Trimming shortened V by 5 bases and J by 4 bases, and 11 bases separated the two germline ends. Here the CDR3 reads CASSATISYGYTF. The CDR3, as DNA: TGTGCCAGCAGTGCCACTATAAGCTATGGCTACACCTTC.

The V and J genes are TRBV19 and TRBJ1-5; D is ambiguous. Germline V gene sequence: CDR1 LNHDA, CDR2 SQIVND (reference sequence). V lost 3 bases and J 4 bases, leaving 19 bases between the germline ends. The CDR3 totals 17 residues. DNA of the CDR3: TGTGCCAGTAGTATTCGGCAGAATCCGATAGCAAATCAGCCCCAGCATTTT. Amino acids: CASSIRQNPIANQPQHF. Full variable domain (rest looked up from reference TRBV19 and TRBJ1-5): DGGITQSPKYLFRKEGQNVTLSCEQNLNHDAMYWYRQDPGQGLRLIYYSQIVNDFQKGDIAEGYSVSREKKESFPLTVTSAQKNPTAFYLCASSIRQNPIANQPQHFGDGTRLSIL.

This clone was detected once. J is TRBJ1-6 and V is TRBV9; perhaps TRBD1 as D (6 bases). The CDR3 has 17 residues. The germline V gene encodes CDR1 SGDLS and CDR2 YYNGEE. Trimming stripped 0 bases from V and 4 bases from J, with 14 bases between. Written as DNA, the CDR3 is TGTGCCAGCAGCGTAGATGGGGGCCCAAGATATAATTCACCCCTCCACTTT. Amino acids: CASSVDGGPRYNSPLHF. Drawing the rest from reference TRBV9 and TRBJ1-6, the complete variable domain is DSGVTQTPKHLITATGQRVTLRCSPRSGDLSVYWYQQSLDQGLQFLIQYYNGEERAKGNILERFSAQQFPDLHSELNLSSLELGDSALYFCASSVDGGPRYNSPLHFGNGTRLTVT.

This clone was seen just once. V gene TRBV24-1 combines with J gene TRBJ2-3; TRBD1 agrees at 10 bases. Germline CDR1 and CDR2: KGHDR and SFDVKD. CDR3 length equals 15 residues. V trimming: 7 bases; J trimming: 4 bases; junction bases outside the gene matches: 7. The CDR3, as DNA: TGTGCCACCAGAGCCGGGACAGGGGAGCCAGATACGCAGTATTTT. This codes for CATRAGTGEPDTQYF.

The rearrangement uses TRBV2 and TRBJ2-2; D might be TRBD1 (6 bases). V lost 6 bases and J 4 bases, leaving 12 bases between the germline ends. The CDR3 contains 14 residues. Germline CDR1 and CDR2: SNHLY and FYNNEI. The CDR3 bases are TGTGCCAGCAGCCTTACAGGGCCCACCGGGGAGCTGTTTTTT. Translated: CASSLTGPTGELFF.

The rearrangement links TRBV9 to TRBJ2-1; 15 nucleotides match TRBD2. The junction had 3 bases not matched to a gene; V was cut back by 0 bases and J by 8 bases. CDR3 length: 16 residues. Germline values: CDR1 SGDLS, CDR2 YYNGEE. The CDR3 sequence: CASSVGGTSGRYEQFF. CDR3 nucleotides: TGTGCCAGCAGCGTAGGTGGGACTAGCGGGAGGTATGAGCAGTTCTTC.